This TCR beta chain was observed in a study of T cells expressing NK-cell markers (dated by TCRdb to the early 2020s). The study in broad terms: TCR beta-chain repertoires were profiled in sorted CD3+CD56+NKG2C+, CD3+CD56+NKG2C- and CD3+CD56-NKG2C+ T-cell subsets from fewer than 10 donors. Seven of the eight sequenced donors were HCMV-seropositive and one was HCMV-seronegative. The eight sequenced donors were randomly selected healthy volunteers, three men and five women. Sequencing of the libraries produced 2 x 150 bp reads on Illumina HiSeq 2000/2500, MiSeq or NextSeq.

HCMV serostatus was determined by detecting HCMV-specific IgG in serum with a commercial ELISA kit. Ficoll density gradient centrifugation was used to isolate peripheral blood mononuclear cells from blood. General conclusions and limits of the study: In several donors, the dominant CD3+CD56+NKG2C+ clonotypes were found to rank among the top 10 CD8+ clonotypes and to make up about 1.0-7.5% of CD8+ T cells. Those dominant clonotypes were again the most abundant among CD3+CD56-NKG2C+ cells in a handful of donors, at about 25-65%. Whether the expanded NKG2C-expressing T cell clones were specific for HCMV antigens was left unclear.

TCRdb records Illumina HiSeq 2000 as the sequencer. TCR beta cDNA libraries were prepared using 5'RACE template switching, which introduced a universal primer site and unique molecular identifiers. cDNA synthesis was primed from the TCR beta constant segment and was followed by two successive PCR amplification steps. Under the source paper's analysis protocol: MIGEC handled demultiplexing of the reads and grouping by UMI, while MiTCR was used to assemble and quantify clonotypes. To exclude erroneous sequences, any TCR cDNA sequence not supported by at least two reads was discarded. The tcR package was used for downstream repertoire analysis, and clonotypes were matched across fractions by CDR3 nucleotide sequence plus V segment. VDJmatch was used to annotate antigen specificity against VDJdb, with one amino acid substitution allowed in CDR3. TCRdb reprocessed the reads; each CDR3 protein sequence makes one entry, and DNA is unavailable. TCRdb, not the original authors, processed these V and J calls. This sample's listing comprises some 300,000 distinct CDR3 sequences. The ten largest account for approximately 0.41% of the sample.

Note on this clonotype: Its target antigen remains unknown.

The source material was blood T cells: a sorted CD56 or NKG2C T cell subset, CD4+ or CD8+ T cells, or bulk PBMC T cells (not recorded which). The receptor's source is a man younger than 30 in good health. Donor details come from another sample of the same person, matched by shared clones.

The CDR3 has the sequence CASSIEHSRGDGYTF. Recombination joined TRBV19 with TRBJ1-2. CDR1 and CDR2 are drawn from the germline V gene (reference sequence): LNHDA, SQIVND. There are 15 amino acids in the CDR3, from cysteine to phenylalanine inclusive. No DNA is listed.